This is a list of T cell receptor beta chains from one sample in a study of T cell responses to AZD1222 COVID-19 vaccine. The protocol was immunoSEQ multiplex PCR, while the TCRdb copy is restricted to in-frame clones and leaves out a portion. Of more than 95,000 clones listed, about 92% were seen once; the top ten hold about 4.5%. The sample in question was peripheral blood, obtained on day 0 of MenACWY control vaccination. These receptors were collected from an adult in good health. CDR3s include the opening cysteine and the closing phenylalanine or tryptophan. A D gene is named only where the DNA matches it firmly. Not every row has a clone size; where given, it reads once, few, many or a size class.

>TRBV6-4|TRBJ1-5|-|-
TGTGCCAGCAGTCGGACAGAAAATCAGCCCCAGCATTTT
CASSRTENQPQHF
>TRBV28|TRBJ2-2|TRBD2|-
TGTGCCAGCAGACTTAGCGGGAGGGCCGGGGAGCTGTTTTTT
CASRLSGRAGELFF
>TRBV6-5|TRBJ2-7|-|-
TGTGCCAGCAGCCGCGGACAGAACTACGAGCAGTACTTC
CASSRGQNYEQYF
>TRBV24-1|TRBJ2-2|-|-
TGTGCCACCAGTGACCGCCTGGACGGGGAGCTGTTTTTT
CATSDRLDGELFF
>TRBV27|TRBJ1-1|TRBD1|-
TGTGCCAGCAGTTTACGGCCAGGCCTGACAGGGAATGAAGCTTTCTTT
CASSLRPGLTGNEAFF
>TRBV27|TRBJ2-3|TRBD2|-
TGTGCCAGTAAAGGGGCGGGAGGGCTAGAAGATACGCAGTATTTT
CASKGAGGLEDTQYF
>TRBV7-2|TRBJ1-5|-|-
TGTGCCAGCAGCTTGTTTGTGACATCAAGAGGGCAGCCCCAGCATTTT
CASSLFVTSRGQPQHF
>TRBV7-3|TRBJ2-1|TRBD2|-
TGTGCCAGCAGCTTAACGGCCCAGGCTAGCGGGAGGGCCAATGAGCAGTTCTTC
CASSLTAQASGRANEQFF
>TRBV5-4|TRBJ1-2|TRBD1|-
TGTGCCAGCAGCTTAAAGCAGGGGGACTATGGCTACACCTTC
CASSLKQGDYGYTF
>TRBV5-3|TRBJ2-2|-|-
TGTGCCATCAGAAGGGAACCAATGTCGGGGACCGGGGAGCTGTTTTTT
CAIRREPMSGTGELFF
>TRBV7-6|TRBJ2-2|-|-
TGTGCCAGCAGCTTAGTTTGGGTCCTAACCGCGAACACCGGGGAGCTGTTTTTT
CASSLVWVLTANTGELFF
>TRBV4-1|TRBJ2-7|-|-
TGCGCCAGCAGCCAAGATGGACTGAACTACGAGCAGTACTTC
CASSQDGLNYEQYF
>TRBV18|TRBJ2-5|-|-
TGTGCCAGCTCTTCGCATGTCGAAGAGACCCAGTACTTC
CASSSHVEETQYF
>TRBV27|TRBJ1-1|-|-
TGTGCCAGCAACCCCGGGGGAATGAACACTGAAGCTTTCTTT
CASNPGGMNTEAFF
>TRBV18|TRBJ2-5|-|-
TGTGCCAGCTCGCGCTCCCCCGAGAAAGAGACCCAGTACTTC
CASSRSPEKETQYF
>TRBV21-1|TRBJ1-5|-|-
TGTGCCAGCAGCCGCCGGGACAGGGCTTCGAGCAATCAGCCCCAGCATTTT
CASSRRDRASSNQPQHF
>TRBV6-4|TRBJ2-3|-|-
TGTGCCAGCAGTGAATCTGGGGGGCAGCCAGATACGCAGTATTTT
CASSESGGQPDTQYF
>TRBV18|TRBJ2-5|-|once
TGTGCCAGCTCACCGAATCAGTATATTCAAGAGACCCAGTACTTC
CASSPNQYIQETQYF
>TRBV9|TRBJ2-1|-|once
TGTGCCAGCAGCGTAGTTGATCGTGAGCAGTTCTTC
CASSVVDREQFF
>TRBV7-9|TRBJ2-5|TRBD1|-
TGTGCCAGCAGCGGCCGGGACAGACAAGAGACCCAGTACTTC
CASSGRDRQETQYF
>TRBV10-2|TRBJ1-3|-|-
TGCGCCAGCAGTGAGGATTTGGTCTCTGGAAACACCATATATTTT
CASSEDLVSGNTIYF
>TRBV5-1|TRBJ1-2|TRBD1|-
TGCGCCAGCAGCTTGGGACAGGGGAGGGATGGCTACACCTTC
CASSLGQGRDGYTF
>TRBV6-6|TRBJ1-1|-|-
TGTGCCAGCAGTTACCCGACAGGGAACACTGAAGCTTTCTTT
CASSYPTGNTEAFF
>TRBV28|TRBJ1-4|-|-
TGTGCCAGCACAAACTCGGGGACTGCTAATGAAAAACTGTTTTTT
CASTNSGTANEKLFF
>TRBV15|TRBJ1-3|TRBD1|-
TGTGCCACCAGCAGATCACCGCCGGGACAGGGGAGAAACACCATATATTTT
CATSRSPPGQGRNTIYF
>TRBV7-6|TRBJ1-1|-|-
TGTGCCAGCAGCTTCTTGAGTGGGGGGAGCACTGAAGCTTTCTTT
CASSFLSGGSTEAFF
>TRBV7-9|TRBJ2-3|TRBD2|-
TGTGCCAGCAGCTTTCCTAGCGGTAGCACAGATACGCAGTATTTT
CASSFPSGSTDTQYF
>TRBV30|TRBJ2-1|TRBD2|-
TGTGCCTGGAGTATAACAGCTATAGCGGGCAGTTACAATGAGCAGTTCTTC
CAWSITAIAGSYNEQFF
>TRBV20-1|TRBJ1-2|-|-
TGCAGGCCTCAGGGATACTATGGCTACACCTTC
CRPQGYYGYTF
>TRBV5-5|TRBJ2-1|TRBD1|-
TGTGCCAGCAGCTTCTTGAGTAGGGGGCCTTCCTTCGGCAATGAGCAGTTCTTC
CASSFLSRGPSFGNEQFF
>TRBV5-6|TRBJ2-6|-|-
TGTGCCAGCAGCTTGGCTGGGGGGCTCGACTCTGGGGCCAACGTCCTGACTTTC
CASSLAGGLDSGANVLTF
>TRBV18|TRBJ2-1|TRBD2|-
TGTGCCAGCTCACCCGCTCGGACTAGCAGTAATGAGCAGTTCTTC
CASSPARTSSNEQFF
>TRBV7-6|TRBJ1-4|-|-
TGTGCCAGCAGCTTACGACAAAATGAAAAACTGTTTTTT
CASSLRQNEKLFF
>TRBV10-3|TRBJ1-3|-|-
TGTGCCATCAGTGATCATTGGGGGACCCAGAGGGCTGGAAACACCATATATTTT
CAISDHWGTQRAGNTIYF
>TRBV6-2/TRBV6-3|TRBJ1-5|TRBD1|-
TGTGCCAGCAGCCACTTGACAGGGGGCTGTCAGCCCCAGCATTTT
CASSHLTGGCQPQHF
>TRBV13|TRBJ1-5|-|-
TGTGCCAGCAGCGACGGGACATGGGGGTCCCAGCATTTT
CASSDGTWGSQHF
>TRBV7-8|TRBJ1-2|-|-
TGTGCCAGCAGCTTACTTGACTTGGCCTCCGGCTACACCTTC
CASSLLDLASGYTF
>TRBV10-3|TRBJ1-5|TRBD1|-
TGTGCCACTCAGGTGGACAGGACCGGCAATCAGCCCCAGCATTTT
CATQVDRTGNQPQHF
>TRBV5-1|TRBJ2-3|-|-
TGCGCCAGCAGCTTGGGAGGAACAGATACGCAGTATTTT
CASSLGGTDTQYF
>TRBV19|TRBJ1-5|-|-
TGTGCCAGTAGTACGTTCAGGGGTGGCAATCAGCCCCAGCATTTT
CASSTFRGGNQPQHF
>TRBV11-2|TRBJ1-3|-|-
TGTGCCAGCACCTTGGTGGCAGGGACCGAGGGTGGAAACACCATATATTTT
CASTLVAGTEGGNTIYF
>TRBV2|TRBJ1-2|TRBD1|-
TGTGCCAGCAGTGAATTTGGGTCGGGACAGGGGGACTATGGCTACACCTTC
CASSEFGSGQGDYGYTF
>TRBV29-1|TRBJ2-2|TRBD2|-
TGCAGCGTCGCCGGGACTAGCACTAACACCGGGGAGCTGTTTTTT
CSVAGTSTNTGELFF
>TRBV18|TRBJ2-1|TRBD2|-
TGTGCCAGCTCAATGGTAGCGGGGGAATACAATGAGCAGTTCTTC
CASSMVAGEYNEQFF
>TRBV18|TRBJ1-2|-|-
TGTGCCAGCTCATCACAGGGTGATGGCTACACCTTC
CASSSQGDGYTF
>TRBV14|TRBJ2-1|TRBD1|-
TGTGCCAGCAGCCATGGGGACAGGGCACGGAGCTCCTACAATGAGCAGTTCTTC
CASSHGDRARSSYNEQFF
>TRBV7-9|TRBJ2-5|-|-
TGTGCCAGCAGCCAGATCAGCGAGACCCAGTACTTC
CASSQISETQYF
>TRBV4-2|TRBJ1-4|-|-
TGTGCCAGCAGCCGCCAGGACTTTGCAACTAATGAAAAACTGTTTTTT
CASSRQDFATNEKLFF
>TRBV19|TRBJ2-7|TRBD1|-
TGTGCCAGTAGTGTGACCGGGACAGGGGGATACGAGCAGTACTTC
CASSVTGTGGYEQYF
>TRBV18|TRBJ2-3|-|-
TGTGCCAGCTCACCTATCCGACAGCAAATGCTATACACAGATACGCAGTATTTT
CASSPIRQQMLYTDTQYF
>TRBV6-4|TRBJ2-4|-|-
TGTGCCAGCAGTGACTCCACGGAGGGAATAGCCAAAAACATTCAGTACTTC
CASSDSTEGIAKNIQYF
>TRBV9|TRBJ1-5|-|once
TGTGCCAGCAGCGTAGTCCTAGGTGGTAGGGTGAATCAGCCCCAGCATTTT
CASSVVLGGRVNQPQHF